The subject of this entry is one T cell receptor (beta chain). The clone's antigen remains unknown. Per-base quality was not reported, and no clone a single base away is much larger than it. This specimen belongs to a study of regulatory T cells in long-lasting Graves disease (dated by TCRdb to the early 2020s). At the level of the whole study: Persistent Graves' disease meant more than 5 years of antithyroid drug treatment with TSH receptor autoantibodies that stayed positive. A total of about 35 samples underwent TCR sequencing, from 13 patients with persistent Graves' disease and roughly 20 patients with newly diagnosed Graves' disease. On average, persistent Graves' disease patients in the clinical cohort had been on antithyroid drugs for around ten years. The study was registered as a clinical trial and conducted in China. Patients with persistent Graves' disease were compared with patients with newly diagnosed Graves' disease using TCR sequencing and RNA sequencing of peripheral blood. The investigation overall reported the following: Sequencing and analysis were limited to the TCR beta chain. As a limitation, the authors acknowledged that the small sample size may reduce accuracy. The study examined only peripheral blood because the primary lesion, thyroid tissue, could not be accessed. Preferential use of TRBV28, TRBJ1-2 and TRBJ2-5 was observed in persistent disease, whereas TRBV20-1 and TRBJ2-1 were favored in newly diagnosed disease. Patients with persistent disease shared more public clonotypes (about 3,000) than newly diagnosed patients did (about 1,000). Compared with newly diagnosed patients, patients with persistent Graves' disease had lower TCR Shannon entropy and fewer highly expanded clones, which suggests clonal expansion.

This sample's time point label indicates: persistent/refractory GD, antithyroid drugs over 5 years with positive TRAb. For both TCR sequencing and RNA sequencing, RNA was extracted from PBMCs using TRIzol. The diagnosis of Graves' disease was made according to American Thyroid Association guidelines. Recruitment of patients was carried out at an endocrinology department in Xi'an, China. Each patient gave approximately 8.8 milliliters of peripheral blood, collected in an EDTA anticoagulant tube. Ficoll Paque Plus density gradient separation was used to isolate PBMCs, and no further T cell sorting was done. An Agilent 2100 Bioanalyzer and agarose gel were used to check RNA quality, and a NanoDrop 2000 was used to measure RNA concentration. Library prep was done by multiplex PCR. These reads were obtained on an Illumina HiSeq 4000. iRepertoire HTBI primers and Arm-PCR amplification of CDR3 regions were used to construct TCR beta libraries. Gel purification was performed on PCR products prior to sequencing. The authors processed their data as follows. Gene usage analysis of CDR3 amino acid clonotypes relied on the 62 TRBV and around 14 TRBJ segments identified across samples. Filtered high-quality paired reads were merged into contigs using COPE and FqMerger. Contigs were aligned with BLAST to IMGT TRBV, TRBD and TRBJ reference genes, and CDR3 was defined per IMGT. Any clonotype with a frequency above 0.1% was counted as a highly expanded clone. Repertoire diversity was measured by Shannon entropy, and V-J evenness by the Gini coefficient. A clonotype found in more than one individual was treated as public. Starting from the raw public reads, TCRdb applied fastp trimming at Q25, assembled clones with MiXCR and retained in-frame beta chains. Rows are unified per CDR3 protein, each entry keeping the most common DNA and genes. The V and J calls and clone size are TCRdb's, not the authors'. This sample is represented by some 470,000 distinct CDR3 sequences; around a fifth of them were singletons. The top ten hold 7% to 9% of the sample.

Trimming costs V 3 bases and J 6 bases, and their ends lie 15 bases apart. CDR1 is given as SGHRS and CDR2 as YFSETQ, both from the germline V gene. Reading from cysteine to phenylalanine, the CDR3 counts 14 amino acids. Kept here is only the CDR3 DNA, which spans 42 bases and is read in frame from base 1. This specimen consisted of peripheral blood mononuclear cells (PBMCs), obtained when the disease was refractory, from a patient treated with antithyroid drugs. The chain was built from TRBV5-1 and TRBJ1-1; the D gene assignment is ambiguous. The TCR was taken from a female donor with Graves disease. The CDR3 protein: CASSSGAPSPEAFF. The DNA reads TGCGCCAGCAGCTCCGGTGCTCCTAGCCCTGAAGCTTTCTTT.